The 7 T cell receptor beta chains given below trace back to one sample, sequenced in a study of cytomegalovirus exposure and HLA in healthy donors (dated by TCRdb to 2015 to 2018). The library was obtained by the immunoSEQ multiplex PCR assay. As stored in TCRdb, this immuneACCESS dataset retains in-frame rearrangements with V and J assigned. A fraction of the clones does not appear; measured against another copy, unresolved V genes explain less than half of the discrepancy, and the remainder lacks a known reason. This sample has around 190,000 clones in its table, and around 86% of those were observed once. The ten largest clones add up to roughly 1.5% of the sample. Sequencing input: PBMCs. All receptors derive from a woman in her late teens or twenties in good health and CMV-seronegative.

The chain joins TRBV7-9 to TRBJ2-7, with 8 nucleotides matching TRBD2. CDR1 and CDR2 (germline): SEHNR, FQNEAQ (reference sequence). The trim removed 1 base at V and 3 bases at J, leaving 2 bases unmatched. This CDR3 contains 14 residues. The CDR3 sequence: CASSLVSGSYEQYF. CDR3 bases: TGTGCCAGCAGCTTAGTGAGCGGGAGCTACGAGCAGTACTTC. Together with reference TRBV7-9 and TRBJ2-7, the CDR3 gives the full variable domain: DTGVSQNPRHKITKRGQNVTFRCDPISEHNRLYWYRQTLGQGPEFLTYFQNEAQLEKSRLLSDRFSAERPKGSFSTLEIQRTEQGDSAMYLCASSLVSGSYEQYFGPGTRLTVT.

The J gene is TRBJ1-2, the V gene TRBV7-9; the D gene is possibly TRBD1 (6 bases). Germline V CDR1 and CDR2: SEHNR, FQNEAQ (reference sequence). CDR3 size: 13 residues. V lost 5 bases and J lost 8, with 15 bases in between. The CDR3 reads CASSPQGFGGYTF. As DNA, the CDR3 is TGTGCCAGCAGCCCACAGGGTTTCGGAGGCTACACCTTC.

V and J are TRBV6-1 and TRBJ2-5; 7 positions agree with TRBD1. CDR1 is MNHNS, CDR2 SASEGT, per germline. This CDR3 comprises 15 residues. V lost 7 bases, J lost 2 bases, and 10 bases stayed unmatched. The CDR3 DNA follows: TGTGCCAGCAATCTAGACAGGGCTGGTCAAGAGACCCAGTACTTC. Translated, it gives CASNLDRAGQETQYF.

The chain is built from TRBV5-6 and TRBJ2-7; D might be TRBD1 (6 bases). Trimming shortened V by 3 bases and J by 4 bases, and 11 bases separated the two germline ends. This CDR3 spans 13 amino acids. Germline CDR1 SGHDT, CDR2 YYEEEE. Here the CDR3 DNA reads TGTGCCAGCAGCTCGGGGACATTGTACGAGCAGTACTTC. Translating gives CASSSGTLYEQYF. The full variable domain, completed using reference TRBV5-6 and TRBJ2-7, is DAGVTQSPTHLIKTRGQQVTLRCSPKSGHDTVSWYQQALGQGPQFIFQYYEEEERQRGNFPDRFSGHQFPNYSSELNVNALLLGDSALYLCASSSGTLYEQYFGPGTRLTVT.

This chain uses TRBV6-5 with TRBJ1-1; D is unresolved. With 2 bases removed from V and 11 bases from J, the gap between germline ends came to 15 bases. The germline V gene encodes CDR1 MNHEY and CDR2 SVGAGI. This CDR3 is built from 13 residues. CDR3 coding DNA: TGTGCCAGCAGTTACGGTGGTCCCAGAGGGGCTTTCTTT. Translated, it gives CASSYGGPRGAFF.

The CDR3 sequence: CASSSDGQGPEAFF. The CDR3 DNA sequence: TGCGCCAGCAGCTCAGATGGACAGGGTCCTGAAGCTTTCTTT. The rearrangement links TRBV5-1 to TRBJ1-1; 8 positions agree with TRBD1. Germline trimming cut 3 bases from V and 6 bases from J; bases unmatched to any gene: 7. Germline CDR1 and CDR2: SGHRS and YFSETQ. The CDR3 has 14 amino acids.

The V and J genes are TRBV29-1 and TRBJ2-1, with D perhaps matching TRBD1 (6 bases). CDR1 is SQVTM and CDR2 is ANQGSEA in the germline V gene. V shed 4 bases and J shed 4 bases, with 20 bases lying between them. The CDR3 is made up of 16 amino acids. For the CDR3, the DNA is TGCAGCGTTGTTCCGGAAACCGGGACAAGATACAATGAGCAGTTCTTC. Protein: CSVVPETGTRYNEQFF.